What follows are 30 T cell receptor delta chains derived from one specimen sequenced in a study of fetal and pediatric gammadelta thymocytes. TCRdb called clones anew from the reads with CATT. The table includes 150 to 200 delta-chain clones, around a tenth detected once. Sequencing was done on a sample of Vgamma9Vdelta2 gamma-delta T cells from the thymus. The subset denotes: sorted CD3+gammadeltaTCR+Vgamma9+Vdelta2+ thymocytes. The origin of the receptors is a child who underwent cardiac surgery and was recorded as healthy.

Points on this clone: TCRdb attributes to this sequence the protein of a much larger clone, which differs from the DNA translation at residue 16; a read error is likely, and the protein displayed is translated from the DNA. The chain employs TRDV2 and TRDJ1; TRDD3 agrees at 11 bases. CDR3 length: 18 residues. The germline V gene encodes CDR1 GEAIGNYY and CDR2 EKD. The CDR3 DNA is TGTGCCTGTGACGCGACCTGGGGGATACACTTAGACACCGATAAATTCATCTTT. Translating it yields CACDATWGIHLDTDKFIF.

No J gene was named, though the V gene is TRAV14/DV4; TRDD3, the D gene given by the table, was not confirmed from the DNA. This CDR3 contains 16 residues. From germline, CDR1 is TSDPSYG and CDR2 QGSYDQQN (reference sequence). CDR3 sequence reads: CASSRPTGRRGEKLFF. Here the CDR3 DNA reads TGTGCCAGCAGCCGCCCCACAGGGAGGAGGGGTGAAAAACTGTTTTTT.

This clone was observed a handful of times. This likely reflects a read error, since a far larger clone is one base away. Other DNA sequences in the same sample also yield this CDR3. This chain links TRDV2 with TRDJ1, with TRDD3 as a possible D gene (6 bases). The germline V and J ends were trimmed by 0 bases and 0 bases, with 13 bases remaining between them. CDR3 length equals 16 residues. The germline gives CDR1 GEAIGNYY, CDR2 EKD. This CDR3 is CACDTGRGGHTDKLIF. DNA for the CDR3: TGTGCCTGTGACACCGGGAGAGGGGGACACACCGATAAACTCATCTTT.

This clone was seen a few times. Given a far larger clone just one base away, this is likely a sequencing read error. Other DNA sequences in this specimen translate into the identical CDR3. This chain uses TRDV2 with TRDJ1; 9 bases agree with TRDD3. Germline CDR1 and CDR2: GEAIGNYY and EKD. Unmatched junction bases numbered 13, after V lost 3 bases and J lost 0 bases. The CDR3 loop spans 18 amino acids. The CDR3 DNA reads as TGTGCCTGTGACGCGACCTGGGGGATTCACTTAGACACCGATAAACTCATCTTT. This translates into CACDATWGIHLDTDKLIF.

V and J are TRDV3 and TRDJ1; TRDD3 matches at 10 bases. TCRdb does not report a J gene; here it was assigned by matching the DNA to germline references. CDR3 length equals 18 residues. The ends lost 4 bases at V and 7 bases at J; junction bases unmatched: 24. Germline assignment: CDR1 TVYSNPD and CDR2 GDNSRS (reference sequence). The CDR3, as DNA: TGTGCCTCCGGGCCTTCCTCGGGGGATACGGGTAAAGGCGGTAAACTCATCTTT. It specifies CASGPSSGDTGKGGKLIF.

This clone counts as medium-sized. A read error is the likely source, as a far larger clone sits one nucleotide away. The rearrangement links TRDV2 to TRDJ1, with 11 bases aligning to TRDD3. CDR3 length equals 18 residues. The V segment lost 1 base and the J segment 0 bases; nucleotides outside the gene matches: 9. Germline CDR1 is GEAIGNYY and CDR2 is EKD. CDR3 coding DNA: TGTGCCTGTGACACGACCTGGGGGATACACTTAGACACCGATAAACTCATCTTT. This encodes CACDTTWGIHLDTDKLIF.

On this clone itself: This likely came from a read error, as a far larger clone is one base away. This sequence joins TRDV2 and TRDJ1; 8 bases agree with TRDD3. CDR1 is GEAIGNYY, CDR2 EKD, per germline. The ends lost 3 bases at V and 0 bases at J; junction bases unmatched: 14. CDR3 length equals 18 residues. CDR3 region: CACDATWGTHLDTDKLIF. Here the CDR3 DNA reads TGTGCCTGTGACGCGACCTGGGGGACACACTTAGACACCGATAAACTCATCTTT.

This clone is medium-sized by share. This likely reflects a read error, since a far larger clone is one base away. This CDR3 is also generated by other DNA sequences in the sample. The chain couples TRDV2 to TRDJ1; 8 nucleotides line up with TRDD3. CDR1 is GEAIGNYY, CDR2 EKD, per germline. The length of the CDR3 is 17 residues. Germline trimming cut 0 bases from V and 2 bases from J; bases unmatched to any gene: 10. The chain's CDR3 is CACDTVAGGDYTDKLIF. In nucleotides, the CDR3 is TGTGCCTGTGACACCGTAGCTGGGGGAGATTATACCGATAAACTCATCTTT.

This clone is medium-sized (0.01 to 0.1%) within its sample. It is likely a read error: a sequence one base away is far more abundant. The genes are TRDV2 and TRDJ1, with 8 bases fitting TRDD3. The J gene is not listed in TCRdb, so it was assigned here from a DNA match to germline. The CDR3 sequence is 17 residues long. The germline gives CDR1 GEAIGNYY, CDR2 EKD. The CDR3 DNA reads TGTGCCCGTGACACCGTAGCTGGGGGAGATTACACCGATAAACTCATCTTT. Translation gives CARDTVAGGDYTDKLIF.

On this clone: A read error is the likely source, as a far larger clone sits one nucleotide away. The rearrangement joins TRDV2 to TRDJ1; 13 nucleotides match TRDD3. The V and J ends lost 6 bases and 0 bases, in that order; junction bases with no gene match: 15. CDR3 length equals 19 residues. CDR1 is GEAIGNYY and CDR2 is EKD in the germline V gene. The CDR3 nucleotides read TGTGCCTGTAAACCTACTGGGGGATACGCGAGAGAATACACCGATAAACTCATCTTT. Translating it yields CACKPTGGYAREYTDKLIF.

As to this clone: A far larger clone is one nucleotide away, so this likely arose from a read error. The sample holds other DNA sequences that translate to the same CDR3. V is TRDV2 and J is TRDJ1, with D possibly TRDD3 on 5 matching bases. This CDR3 is built from 16 residues. Germline assignment: CDR1 GEAIGNYY and CDR2 EKD. The CDR3 DNA reads as TGTGCCTGTGACACCGGGAGAGGGGGCCACACTGATAAACTCATCTTT. The encoded protein is CACDTGRGGHTDKLIF.

This clone qualifies as medium-sized. A far larger clone is only one base removed, so a read error is likely. The same CDR3 can be traced to other DNA sequences in this sample. The V and J genes are TRDV2 and TRDJ1; the match to TRDD3 covers 11 bases. Germline CDR1 GEAIGNYY, CDR2 EKD. The CDR3 loop spans 18 amino acids. V trimming: 4 bases; J trimming: 0 bases; junction bases outside the gene matches: 12. CDR3 sequence (DNA): TGTGCCTGTGATGCGACCTGGGGGATACACTTAGACACCGATAAACTCATCTTT. This translates into CACDATWGIHLDTDKLIF.

A word on this clone: The protein in TCRdb stems from a much larger clone and differs at residue 9 from this DNA's translation, likely a read error; here the protein is translated from the DNA. The chain has TRDV2 and TRDJ1; the D gene is possibly TRDD3 (6 bases). TCRdb carries no J gene annotation; the J gene was assigned here by matching the DNA with germline. Germline V gives CDR1 GEAIGNYY, CDR2 EKD. Between the trimmed V and J ends, which lost 0 bases and 0 bases, there was a span of 16 bases. This CDR3 has 17 amino acids. DNA of the CDR3: TGTGCCTGTGACACCGTAGCTGGGGAAGATTACACCGATAAACTCATCTTT. Its translation is CACDTVAGEDYTDKLIF.

About this clone: This DNA's translation differs at residue 7 from TCRdb's protein, which comes from a much larger clone; a read error is likely, and the protein shown is translated from the DNA. V is TRDV2 and J is TRDJ1, with 7 bases that match TRDD3. The J gene, not given by TCRdb, was assigned here from a germline match of the nucleotide sequence. The V segment lost 0 bases and the J segment 0 bases; nucleotides outside the gene matches: 9. In germline, CDR1 is GEAIGNYY, CDR2 EKD. This CDR3 is 17 amino acids long. The CDR3 loop reads CACDTVDGGDYTDKLIF. DNA for the CDR3: TGTGCCTGTGACACCGTAGATGGGGGAGATTACACCGATAAACTCATCTTT.

This clone came up a few times. A far larger clone lies a single base away; this is likely a read error. Other DNA sequences of this sample code for an identical CDR3. The chain employs TRDV2 and TRDJ1; D is uncertain. As TCRdb names no J gene, one was assigned here on the basis of a DNA match to germline. Germline CDR1 is GEAIGNYY and CDR2 is EKD. Trimming took off 0 bases at V and 0 bases at J, with 16 bases between the two ends. This CDR3 is 17 amino acids long. The CDR3 bases are TGTGCCTGTGACACCGTAGCTGGTGGAGATTACACCGATAAACTCATCTTT. Translating gives CACDTVAGGDYTDKLIF.

This clone has only a few counts. The chain has TRDV2 and TRDJ1; 8 nucleotides agree with TRDD3. The J gene was not available in TCRdb and was assigned here by matching the DNA to germline segments. The CDR3 covers 15 residues. Germline V gene data show CDR1 as GEAIGNYY and CDR2 as EKD. Trimming removed 3 bases from V and 0 bases from J; junction bases left unmatched: 5. This CDR3 is CACDGGDRNTDKLIF. The CDR3, as DNA: TGTGCCTGTGACGGGGGGGATAGGAACACCGATAAACTCATCTTT.

By share, this clone ranks as medium-sized. Since a far larger clone is one base different, this is likely a read error. The chain combines TRDV2 with TRDJ1, with 8 bases lining up with TRDD3. As TCRdb names no J gene, one was assigned here on the basis of a DNA match to germline. The germline V gene encodes CDR1 GEAIGNYY and CDR2 EKD. The CDR3 consists of 17 residues. After removal of 2 bases from V and 0 bases from J, the junction contained 10 bases not matched to a gene. This CDR3 is CACDNVAGGDYTDKLIF. The CDR3 bases are TGTGCCTGTGACAACGTAGCTGGGGGAGATTACACCGATAAACTCATCTTT.

Notes on this clone: TCRdb pairs this DNA with a much larger clone's protein that differs at residue 3, likely a read error; the protein shown was translated from the DNA. The V call is TRDV2, the J call TRDJ1, with TRDD3 matching 8 bases. Since TCRdb gives no J gene, matching the DNA to germline was used here to assign it. The CDR3 has 17 amino acids. Looked up from germline, CDR1 is GEAIGNYY and CDR2 is EKD. DNA for the CDR3: TGTGCCTATGACACCGTAGCTGGGGGAGATTACACCGATAAACTCATCTTT. It specifies CAYDTVAGGDYTDKLIF.

There are a few counts of this clone. The rearrangement links TRDV2 to TRDJ3, with D tentatively TRDD3 (6 bases). CDR3 size: 18 residues. Germline V gene sequence: CDR1 GEAIGNYY, CDR2 EKD. The V end lost 0 bases, the J end lost 0 bases, and 11 bases lay between the germline ends. Here the CDR3 DNA reads TGTGCCTGTGACACCGTGGGGGTTAGCTCCTGGGACACCCGACAGATGTTTTTC. Translating it yields CACDTVGVSSWDTRQMFF.

A few counts support this clone. TCRdb records a much larger clone's protein for this DNA, with a difference at residue 15 that likely arises from a read error; the protein given is the translation of the DNA. This chain joins TRDV2 and TRDJ1; TRDD3 aligns across 11 bases. Germline-derived CDR1 and CDR2 are GEAIGNYY and EKD. The CDR3 spans 18 residues. The CDR3 here is CACDATWGIHLDTDELIF. CDR3 DNA: TGTGCCTGTGACGCGACCTGGGGGATACACTTAGACACCGATGAACTCATCTTT.

Of note for this clone: This likely came from a read error, as a far larger clone is one base away. V and J are TRDV2 and TRDJ1, with 11 bases fitting TRDD3. The V segment lost 3 bases and the J segment 0 bases; nucleotides outside the gene matches: 11. The CDR3 length is 18 residues. The germline gives CDR1 GEAIGNYY, CDR2 EKD. CDR3 residues: CACDAIWGIHLDTDKLIF. Written as DNA, the CDR3 is TGTGCCTGTGACGCGATCTGGGGGATACACTTAGACACCGATAAACTCATCTTT.

In regard to this clone: The TCRdb protein, from a much larger clone, departs from this DNA's translation at residue 10, likely by read error; the protein shown derives from the DNA. The gene calls are TRDV2 and TRDJ1, with 11 bases matching TRDD3. The CDR3 has 18 residues. Trimming at V came to 3 bases and at J to 0 bases, leaving 11 bases not matched to a gene. Per the germline V gene, CDR1 is GEAIGNYY and CDR2 is EKD. CDR3 protein: CACDATWGILLDTDKLIF. Written as DNA, the CDR3 is TGTGCCTGTGACGCGACCTGGGGGATACTCTTAGACACCGATAAACTCATCTTT.

In this sample, this clone turned up a few times. The translation of this DNA and the TCRdb protein of a much larger clone differ at residue 15, probably owing to a read error; the protein shown here is translated from the DNA. The V and J genes are TRDV2 and TRDJ1, with 11 bases lining up with TRDD3. The CDR3 is 18 amino acids. Germline V gene sequence: CDR1 GEAIGNYY, CDR2 EKD. This chain's CDR3 is CACDATWGIHLDTDRLIF. DNA of the CDR3: TGTGCCTGTGACGCGACCTGGGGGATACACTTAGACACCGATAGACTCATCTTT.

There are a few counts of this clone. Given a far larger clone just one base away, this is likely a sequencing read error. Other DNA sequences in the same sample also yield this CDR3. The chain is built from TRDV2 and TRDJ1; 8 bases agree with TRDD3. TCRdb does not report a J gene; here it was assigned by matching the DNA to germline references. This CDR3 has 17 amino acids. CDR1 GEAIGNYY and CDR2 EKD come from the germline V gene. In DNA, the CDR3 is TGTGCCTGTGACACCGTAGCTGGGGGAGATTACACTGATAAACTCATCTTT. It yields the protein CACDTVAGGDYTDKLIF.

The J segment was not called; the V segment is TRAV29/DV5; the table assigns TRDD3, which was not confirmed against the DNA. Germline V lookup: CDR1 NSMFDY, CDR2 ISSIKDK. The CDR3 spans 18 residues. The CDR3 nucleotides are TGTGCCAGCAGTTACTCCTACAGGAAATCGGGAGGGAACTATGGCTACACCTTC. It specifies CASSYSYRKSGGNYGYTF.

As regards this clone: With a far larger clone one base away, a read error is the likely cause. The sample carries other DNA sequences with the same CDR3. V gene TRDV2 combines with J gene TRDJ1; 11 bases fit TRDD3. The length of the CDR3 is 18 residues. Germline lookup yields CDR1 GEAIGNYY and CDR2 EKD. CDR3 region: CACDATWGIHLDTDKLIF. In DNA form, the CDR3 reads TGTGCCTGTGACGCGACCTGGGGGATACACTTAGACACCGATAAGCTCATCTTT.

This clone was seen more than once but under ten times. This likely came from a read error, as a far larger clone is one base away. Other DNA sequences in this sample translate to the same CDR3. The chain recombines TRDV2 with TRDJ1; TRDD3 matches 11 bases. J lost 0 bases, V lost 3 bases, and 11 bases had no gene match. The germline V gene encodes CDR1 GEAIGNYY and CDR2 EKD. The CDR3 is 18 amino acids. This CDR3 reads CACDATWGIHLDTDKLIF. The CDR3 DNA follows: TGTGCCTGTGACGCGACCTGGGGGATACATTTAGACACCGATAAACTCATCTTT.

As regards this clone: It differs at one base from a far larger clone, so likely a read error. In the same sample, other DNA sequences code for this CDR3. The V gene was identified as TRDV2, while no J gene was called; the table calls TRDD3, which could not be checked here. The CDR3 covers 17 residues. CDR1 is GEAIGNYY and CDR2 is EKD in the germline V gene. CDR3 bases: TGTGCCTGTGACACCGTAGCTGGGGGAGATTACACCGATAAGCTCATCTTT. The encoded protein is CACDTVAGGDYTDKLIF.

The V gene went uncalled, while the J gene is TRDJ1; the table calls TRDD3, which could not be checked here. The CDR3 totals 24 residues. The CDR3: CARDTVRGSSDYTGGPLYTDKLIF. DNA of the CDR3: TGTGCCCGTGACACTGTGCGGGGCTCCTCTGACTATACTGGGGGACCTCTTTACACCGATAAACTCATCTTT.

To note about this clone: This DNA's translation differs at residue 12 from TCRdb's protein, which comes from a much larger clone; a read error is likely, and the protein shown is translated from the DNA. This sequence joins TRDV2 and TRDJ1; 11 nucleotides align to TRDD3. Germline CDR1 and CDR2: GEAIGNYY and EKD. Unmatched junction bases numbered 13, after V lost 3 bases and J lost 2 bases. This CDR3 is built from 18 residues. CDR3 DNA sequence: TGTGCCTGTGACGCGACCTGGGGGATACACTTAGAAACCGATAAACTCATCTTT. It encodes CACDATWGIHLETDKLIF.